These T cell receptor beta chains were read from a single sample in a study of T cell responses to AZD1222 COVID-19 vaccine. Only in-frame clones appear in the TCRdb table, and some are missing; sequencing was by immunoSEQ multiplex PCR. The repertoire has over 55,000 clones, about 83% of them found once; the top ten carry 6.5%. The source material was peripheral blood, sampled 28 days after the second AZD1222 dose. Receptors originate from an adult who received the AZD1222 COVID-19 vaccine. Both conserved end residues are part of each CDR3. D genes are given only for firm matches. Rows may omit the clone size; those that give it use once, few, many or a size class.

d_gene	abundance	j_gene	len	v_gene	CDR3aa	CDR3nt
.	.	TRBJ1-4	12	TRBV3-1/TRBV3-2	CATGNPNEKLFF	TGTGCCACCGGGAATCCGAATGAAAAACTGTTTTTT
.	.	TRBJ1-1	17	TRBV2	CASSEAIGRGAQTEAFF	TGTGCCAGCAGTGAAGCGATCGGGCGGGGGGCTCAGACTGAAGCTTTCTTT
.	.	TRBJ1-5	13	TRBV15	CATRQGGTQPQHF	TGTGCCACCAGACAGGGTGGTACTCAGCCCCAGCATTTT
.	.	TRBJ2-7	11	TRBV30	CAWRELTEQYF	TGTGCCTGGAGGGAGTTGACCGAGCAGTACTTC
.	.	TRBJ1-5	15	TRBV7-2	CASSFQGTVNQPQHF	TGTGCCAGCAGCTTTCAGGGGACCGTCAATCAGCCCCAGCATTTT
.	.	TRBJ2-1	12	TRBV28	CASSSYGAEQFF	TGTGCCAGCAGTTCCTATGGAGCTGAGCAGTTCTTC
.	.	TRBJ1-5	16	TRBV4-1	CASSHGTLGPNQPQHF	TGCGCCAGCAGCCACGGGACATTGGGGCCCAATCAGCCCCAGCATTTT
.	.	TRBJ1-5	16	TRBV2	CASSEEFGGGGQPQHF	TGTGCCAGCAGTGAAGAGTTCGGGGGGGGTGGTCAGCCCCAGCATTTT
.	.	TRBJ1-1	14	TRBV5-1	CASSFRDERTEAFF	TGCGCCAGCAGCTTCCGGGACGAAAGGACTGAAGCTTTCTTT
TRBD1	.	TRBJ1-4	14	TRBV3-1/TRBV3-2	CASSLGGSSEKLFF	TGTGCCAGCAGCCTAGGGGGCTCGAGTGAAAAACTGTTTTTT
TRBD2	.	TRBJ2-5	16	TRBV19	CASSMMTSGGEETQYF	TGTGCCAGTAGTATGATGACTAGCGGGGGCGAAGAGACCCAGTACTTC
.	.	TRBJ1-1	15	TRBV29-1	CSVEFPSWGGTEAFF	TGCAGCGTTGAGTTTCCTTCGTGGGGAGGCACTGAAGCTTTCTTT
.	.	TRBJ1-1	15	TRBV29-1	CSARPGWAMNTEAFF	TGCAGCGCACGCCCAGGGTGGGCCATGAACACTGAAGCTTTCTTT
TRBD1	.	TRBJ2-7	14	TRBV3-1/TRBV3-2	CASSPPGQDYEQYF	TGTGCCAGCAGCCCCCCGGGACAGGACTACGAGCAGTACTTC
TRBD1	.	TRBJ1-5	14	TRBV7-6	CASSPGGVSAPQHF	TGTGCCAGCAGCCCAGGGGGGGTTTCGGCGCCCCAGCATTTT
TRBD2	.	TRBJ2-3	15	TRBV2	CASSETGLAGDTQYF	TGTGCCAGCAGTGAAACAGGACTAGCTGGAGATACGCAGTATTTT
TRBD2	.	TRBJ2-5	17	TRBV3-1/TRBV3-2	CASSHGPPSGGQETQYF	TGTGCCAGCAGCCACGGCCCTCCTAGCGGGGGTCAAGAGACCCAGTACTTC
.	once	TRBJ2-5	12	TRBV3-1/TRBV3-2	CASSQHLGGQYF	TGTGCCAGCAGCCAACACCTAGGAGGGCAGTACTTC
TRBD1	.	TRBJ1-2	16	TRBV28	CASSSGTVISNYGYTF	TGTGCCAGCAGTTCCGGGACAGTAATATCTAACTATGGCTACACCTTC
TRBD1	.	TRBJ2-3	17	TRBV5-1	CASSLWRGQGRTDTQYF	TGCGCCAGCAGCTTGTGGCGGGGACAGGGGCGCACAGATACGCAGTATTTT
TRBD2	few	TRBJ2-7	14	TRBV7-9	CASSPREGSYEQYF	TGTGCCAGCAGCCCGAGGGAGGGGAGCTACGAGCAGTACTTC
.	.	TRBJ1-2	13	TRBV3-1/TRBV3-2	CASSLGLARGYTF	TGTGCCAGCAGCCTCGGACTGGCACGCGGCTACACCTTC
.	.	TRBJ1-5	16	TRBV19	CASSMGRTVGNQPQHF	TGTGCCAGTAGTATGGGTCGGACAGTGGGCAATCAGCCCCAGCATTTT
.	once	TRBJ1-2	12	TRBV28	CASSSGYYGYTF	TGTGCCAGCAGCTCAGGGTACTATGGCTACACCTTC
.	.	TRBJ1-1	14	TRBV19	CASSLRGENTEAFF	TGTGCCAGTAGTCTTCGGGGGGAGAACACTGAAGCTTTCTTT
.	.	TRBJ1-6	15	TRBV3-1/TRBV3-2	CASSQVVRGGSPLHF	TGTGCCAGCAGCCAAGTTGTGAGGGGGGGGTCACCCCTCCACTTT
.	once	TRBJ1-1	13	TRBV19	CASSIVPATEAFF	TGTGCCAGTAGTATAGTGCCGGCCACTGAAGCTTTCTTT
.	.	TRBJ1-1	12	TRBV6-6	CASSYVNTEAFF	TGTGCCAGCAGTTACGTGAACACTGAAGCTTTCTTT
.	.	TRBJ1-6	16	TRBV3-1/TRBV3-2	CASSQDQEWGSSPLHF	TGTGCCAGCAGCCAAGATCAAGAATGGGGGTCTTCACCCCTCCACTTT
TRBD1	.	TRBJ1-5	17	TRBV4-3	CASSQGLGGTENQPQHF	TGCGCCAGCAGCCAAGGTCTCGGGGGGACAGAGAATCAGCCCCAGCATTTT
.	.	TRBJ1-6	14	TRBV27	CASRAGTEIAPLHF	TGTGCCAGCAGGGCCGGGACTGAAATTGCACCCCTCCACTTT
.	.	TRBJ2-3	12	TRBV19	CASSPPGDTQYF	TGTGCCAGTAGCCCCCCGGGGGATACGCAGTATTTT